This T cell receptor beta chain was observed in a study of blood T cell repertoires in COVID-19. Data came from immunoSEQ multiplex PCR; TCRdb stores just in-frame clones and leaves some out. The sample has approximately 360,000 clones; about 87% are singletons. V dropped 1 base and J dropped 0 bases, with 12 bases sitting between them. The germline CDR1 and CDR2 sequences are SGHRS and YFSETQ. This CDR3 is built from 16 residues. The material sequenced was PBMCs or T cells enriched from blood (not recorded which). The chain has TRBV5-1 and TRBJ2-3, with a possible D match to TRBD2 (6 bases). This sequence originates from a middle-aged man in a cohort exposed to, infected with or recovered from COVID-19 (not recorded which). CDR3 protein: CASSLQPGLSTDTQYF. CDR3 in DNA: TGCGCCAGCAGCTTGCAGCCGGGACTTAGCACAGATACGCAGTATTTT.